These T cell receptor beta chains were read from a single sample in a study of blood T cell repertoires in COVID-19. TCRdb's table, derived via immunoSEQ multiplex PCR, lists solely in-frame clones and lacks some. The table records fewer than 200,000 clones, around four fifths of them present only once. Sequencing was performed on PBMCs or T cells enriched from blood (not recorded which). The receptors were sampled from a woman aged 45-65 years in a cohort exposed to, infected with or recovered from COVID-19 (not recorded which). CDR3s include the opening cysteine and the closing phenylalanine or tryptophan. A D gene is named only where the DNA matches it firmly. Only some rows state a clone size, as once, few, many or a class for expanded clones.

J: TRBJ2-7
D: NA
size: once
V: TRBV6-5
CDR3: CASLGSASYEQYF
DNA: TGTGCCAGCCTTGGCAGCGCGTCCTACGAGCAGTACTTC

J: TRBJ1-1
D: NA
size: NA
V: TRBV4-1
CDR3: CASSQSPGTYTEAFF
DNA: TGCGCCAGCAGCCAGTCCCCGGGAACATACACTGAAGCTTTCTTT

J: TRBJ1-1
D: NA
size: NA
V: TRBV28
CDR3: CASSLGGQLGTEAFF
DNA: TGTGCCAGCAGTTTAGGGGGCCAATTGGGAACTGAAGCTTTCTTT

J: TRBJ1-2
D: NA
size: once
V: TRBV7-9
CDR3: CASSLQGGYTF
DNA: TGTGCCAGCAGCTTACAGGGGGGCTACACCTTC

J: TRBJ1-2
D: NA
size: NA
V: TRBV13
CDR3: CASSRVGRTANYGYTF
DNA: TGTGCCAGCAGCCGGGTGGGTCGGACAGCGAACTATGGCTACACCTTC

J: TRBJ1-4
D: TRBD1
size: NA
V: TRBV28
CDR3: CASRGTGYNEKLFF
DNA: TGTGCCAGCAGAGGGACAGGGTATAATGAAAAACTGTTTTTT

J: TRBJ2-1
D: TRBD2
size: NA
V: TRBV6-5
CDR3: CASSYSSGRAVDEQFF
DNA: TGTGCCAGCAGTTACTCTAGCGGGAGGGCCGTGGATGAGCAGTTCTTC

J: TRBJ2-2
D: TRBD1
size: NA
V: TRBV6-2/TRBV6-3
CDR3: CASSYGQGYTGELFF
DNA: TGTGCCAGCAGTTACGGACAGGGTTACACCGGGGAGCTGTTTTTT

J: TRBJ1-6
D: NA
size: NA
V: TRBV18
CDR3: CASSIENSPLHF
DNA: TGTGCCAGCTCAATAGAGAATTCACCCCTCCACTTT

J: TRBJ1-1
D: NA
size: NA
V: TRBV5-5
CDR3: CASKEGRNTEAFF
DNA: TGTGCCAGCAAAGAGGGAAGGAACACTGAAGCTTTCTTT

J: TRBJ2-3
D: NA
size: NA
V: TRBV30
CDR3: CAWSVQRDTQYF
DNA: TGTGCCTGGAGTGTACAAAGAGATACGCAGTATTTT

J: TRBJ2-1
D: TRBD1
size: NA
V: TRBV28
CDR3: CASSLNRGNGNEQFF
DNA: TGTGCCAGCAGTTTAAACAGGGGAAACGGGAATGAGCAGTTCTTC

J: TRBJ1-2
D: NA
size: NA
V: TRBV6-5
CDR3: CASSYSAGHYGYTF
DNA: TGTGCCAGCAGTTACTCGGCAGGCCACTATGGCTACACCTTC

J: TRBJ2-7
D: NA
size: NA
V: TRBV30
CDR3: CAWSKQGTSYEQYF
DNA: TGTGCCTGGAGTAAACAGGGAACCTCCTACGAGCAGTACTTC

J: TRBJ1-2
D: TRBD1
size: many
V: TRBV10-3
CDR3: CAISEWKGGIVNGYTF
DNA: TGTGCCATCAGTGAGTGGAAAGGGGGCATTGTAAATGGCTACACCTTC

J: TRBJ2-1
D: TRBD2
size: NA
V: TRBV28
CDR3: CASSFGGRDSYNEQFF
DNA: TGTGCCAGCAGTTTCGGCGGGAGGGACTCCTACAATGAGCAGTTCTTC

J: TRBJ2-7
D: NA
size: NA
V: TRBV4-1
CDR3: CASSQESSDYEQYF
DNA: TGCGCCAGCAGCCAAGAGTCTTCAGACTACGAGCAGTACTTC

J: TRBJ1-1
D: NA
size: NA
V: TRBV3-1/TRBV3-2
CDR3: CASSQFTGLNTEAFF
DNA: TGTGCCAGCAGCCAATTTACGGGTCTGAACACTGAAGCTTTCTTT

J: TRBJ1-4
D: NA
size: NA
V: TRBV28
CDR3: CASSLYRTMDEKLFF
DNA: TGTGCCAGCAGTTTATATCGGACAATGGATGAAAAACTGTTTTTT

J: TRBJ1-5
D: NA
size: NA
V: TRBV5-6
CDR3: CASSLPGSNQPQHF
DNA: TGTGCCAGCAGCTTGCCAGGGAGCAATCAGCCCCAGCATTTT

J: TRBJ2-1
D: NA
size: NA
V: TRBV4-1
CDR3: CASSQGSLGGNEQFF
DNA: TGCGCCAGCAGCCAAGGAAGCCTGGGGGGCAATGAGCAGTTCTTC

J: TRBJ2-2
D: NA
size: NA
V: TRBV19
CDR3: CASKTLTGSNTGELFF
DNA: TGTGCCAGCAAAACCCTGACAGGATCTAACACCGGGGAGCTGTTTTTT

J: TRBJ1-1
D: NA
size: few
V: TRBV9
CDR3: CASSVGAGMNTEAFF
DNA: TGTGCCAGCAGCGTAGGCGCAGGGATGAACACTGAAGCTTTCTTT

J: TRBJ2-3
D: TRBD2
size: NA
V: TRBV5-1
CDR3: CASSGLESSTDTQYF
DNA: TGCGCCAGCAGCGGACTAGAATCTAGCACAGATACGCAGTATTTT

J: TRBJ1-2
D: TRBD1
size: NA
V: TRBV6-6
CDR3: CASSSGQGYGYTF
DNA: TGTGCCAGCAGCTCGGGACAGGGTTATGGCTACACCTTC

J: TRBJ1-1
D: NA
size: NA
V: TRBV2
CDR3: CASSTTRGGTEAFF
DNA: TGTGCCAGCAGTACCACTAGGGGGGGCACTGAAGCTTTCTTT

J: TRBJ2-1
D: TRBD1
size: few
V: TRBV28
CDR3: CASRLDRVRNEQFF
DNA: TGTGCCAGCAGACTCGACAGGGTCAGAAATGAGCAGTTCTTC

J: TRBJ1-1
D: TRBD1
size: NA
V: TRBV6-2/TRBV6-3
CDR3: CASSSQGAGTRTEAFF
DNA: TGTGCCAGCAGTAGTCAGGGGGCGGGTACCAGGACTGAAGCTTTCTTT

J: TRBJ2-1
D: TRBD2
size: once
V: TRBV15
CDR3: CATSRDLAGGTYNEQFF
DNA: TGTGCCACCAGCAGAGATCTAGCGGGAGGCACCTACAATGAGCAGTTCTTC

J: TRBJ2-7
D: TRBD2
size: once
V: TRBV5-1
CDR3: CASSLLGGTTSEQYF
DNA: TGCGCCAGCAGCCTCCTGGGGGGGACTACCTCCGAGCAGTACTTC

J: TRBJ1-2
D: NA
size: NA
V: TRBV4-1
CDR3: CASSPNGGVVYGYTF
DNA: TGCGCCAGCAGCCCCAATGGCGGCGTTGTCTATGGCTACACCTTC

J: TRBJ1-4
D: NA
size: NA
V: TRBV4-3
CDR3: CASSAGDLGEKLFF
DNA: TGCGCCAGCAGTGCAGGGGATCTGGGTGAAAAACTGTTTTTT

J: TRBJ1-1
D: NA
size: few
V: TRBV5-5
CDR3: CASSLGPKQNEAFF
DNA: TGTGCCAGCAGCTTGGGACCGAAACAGAATGAAGCTTTCTTT

J: TRBJ1-6
D: NA
size: many
V: TRBV4-1
CDR3: CASSPERGYNSPLHF
DNA: TGCGCCAGCAGCCCGGAGAGAGGTTATAATTCACCCCTCCACTTT

J: TRBJ1-1
D: NA
size: few
V: TRBV11-2
CDR3: CASSLRVRGTDTEAFF
DNA: TGTGCCAGCAGCTTAAGGGTCAGGGGTACCGACACTGAAGCTTTCTTT

J: TRBJ2-6
D: NA
size: NA
V: TRBV7-9
CDR3: CASSTQVSGANVLTF
DNA: TGTGCCAGCAGCACTCAGGTATCTGGGGCCAACGTCCTGACTTTC

J: TRBJ1-3
D: TRBD1
size: NA
V: TRBV28
CDR3: CASSITGVSGNTIYF
DNA: TGTGCCAGCAGTATTACAGGGGTCTCTGGAAACACCATATATTTT

J: TRBJ2-1
D: TRBD2
size: NA
V: TRBV19
CDR3: CASSSSGRAYNEQFF
DNA: TGTGCCAGTAGTTCTAGCGGGAGGGCTTACAATGAGCAGTTCTTC